The present entry profiles one T cell receptor (beta chain) with its context. The ends were cut back, 0 bases at V and 5 bases at J, with 26 bases in the middle. CDR3 size: 19 residues. Germline V gene sequence: CDR1 MGHRA, CDR2 YSYEKL. These data originate in a study of CD8 T cells in Susac syndrome. The RNA input was roughly 0.45 to 1 ug, and it was reverse transcribed with random hexamers. TCRdb ran MiXCR on the immunoSEQ multiplex PCR reads and lists one entry per CDR3 protein. The table includes about 240,000 distinct CDR3 sequences, almost 97% detected once. The sample consisted of CD4+ T cells from PBMCs. The sequence derives from a human donor with Susac syndrome. The chain recombines TRBV4-1 with TRBJ2-7, with D tentatively TRBD1 or TRBD2 (6 bases each). The CDR3 loop is CASSQDLGGSGRGRHEQYF. The CDR3 DNA reads as TGCGCCAGCAGCCAAGATCTAGGGGGAAGTGGGCGGGGACGACACGAGCAGTACTTC.